The rows below give T cell receptor beta chains drawn from one sample of a study of blood T cells in healthy people across ages. TCRdb itself ran the 5' RACE reads through MiXCR, one entry per CDR3 protein. The sample has hundreds of thousands of distinct CDR3 sequences, around 42% seen once. Sequenced input: blood. These receptors were obtained from a man in his sixties in good health. Each CDR3 is given with its conserved first and last residue. A D gene is named only where the DNA matches it firmly. Where a row states a size, it is once, few, many or the class of an expanded clone; other rows omit it.

d_call: .; v_call: TRBV6-5; cdr3_length: 14; j_call: TRBJ2-5; clone_size: .; cdr3_aa: CASSYSFSRETQYF; cdr3_nt: TGTGCCAGCAGTTACTCGTTTAGTCGAGAGACCCAGTACTTC
d_call: TRBD2; v_call: TRBV2; cdr3_length: 13; j_call: TRBJ2-3; clone_size: .; cdr3_aa: CASRRGGGDTQYF; cdr3_nt: TGTGCCAGCCGGCGGGGGGGCGGAGATACGCAGTATTTT
d_call: TRBD1; v_call: TRBV14; cdr3_length: 13; j_call: TRBJ1-2; clone_size: .; cdr3_aa: CANSQPGQGAYTF; cdr3_nt: TGTGCCAACAGCCAACCAGGACAGGGCGCCTACACCTTC
d_call: .; v_call: TRBV7-9; cdr3_length: 18; j_call: TRBJ1-2; clone_size: .; cdr3_aa: CASSLAPIRGGRGGGYTF; cdr3_nt: TGTGCCAGCAGCTTAGCTCCTATTCGAGGCGGGAGAGGTGGTGGCTACACCTTC
d_call: .; v_call: TRBV5-1; cdr3_length: 20; j_call: TRBJ1-2; clone_size: .; cdr3_aa: CASSLDSRRQANSYNYGYTF; cdr3_nt: TGCGCCAGCAGCTTGGATTCCCGGAGACAGGCGAATTCTTATAACTATGGCTACACCTTC
d_call: .; v_call: TRBV6-1; cdr3_length: 12; j_call: TRBJ2-7; clone_size: few; cdr3_aa: CASRRRDYEQYF; cdr3_nt: TGTGCCAGCAGACGCCGGGACTACGAGCAGTACTTC
d_call: .; v_call: TRBV2; cdr3_length: 11; j_call: TRBJ2-7; clone_size: few; cdr3_aa: CASNREDEQYF; cdr3_nt: TGTGCCAGCAACAGGGAAGACGAGCAGTACTTC
d_call: TRBD2; v_call: TRBV4-3; cdr3_length: 15; j_call: TRBJ2-7; clone_size: few; cdr3_aa: CASTSGLAGSYEQYF; cdr3_nt: TGCGCCAGCACGTCAGGACTAGCGGGCTCCTACGAGCAGTACTTC
d_call: .; v_call: TRBV12-3/TRBV12-4; cdr3_length: 17; j_call: TRBJ1-2; clone_size: many; cdr3_aa: CASSLGGTPTPGYGYTF; cdr3_nt: TGTGCCAGCAGTTTAGGCGGTACACCCACGCCAGGCTATGGCTACACCTTC
d_call: .; v_call: TRBV5-5; cdr3_length: 15; j_call: TRBJ1-2; clone_size: .; cdr3_aa: CASSSEGDPSYGYTF; cdr3_nt: TGTGCCAGCAGCAGTGAGGGTGACCCCAGTTATGGCTACACCTTC
d_call: .; v_call: TRBV7-2; cdr3_length: 15; j_call: TRBJ2-7; clone_size: few; cdr3_aa: CASSLAAGASYEQYF; cdr3_nt: TGTGCCAGCAGCTTAGCAGCCGGGGCCTCCTACGAGCAGTACTTC
d_call: .; v_call: TRBV20-1; cdr3_length: 15; j_call: TRBJ2-7; clone_size: few; cdr3_aa: CSASSGVAAYYEQYF; cdr3_nt: TGCAGTGCTAGTAGTGGGGTAGCGGCCTACTACGAGCAGTACTTC
d_call: TRBD1; v_call: TRBV9; cdr3_length: 14; j_call: TRBJ2-1; clone_size: .; cdr3_aa: CASSGDRGGNEQFF; cdr3_nt: TGTGCCAGCAGCGGGGACAGGGGAGGAAATGAGCAGTTCTTC
d_call: TRBD2; v_call: TRBV7-2; cdr3_length: 16; j_call: TRBJ2-3; clone_size: few; cdr3_aa: CASSLTSGGLRDTQYF; cdr3_nt: TGTGCCAGCAGCCTGACTAGCGGGGGCTTGCGGGATACGCAGTATTTT
d_call: .; v_call: TRBV7-9; cdr3_length: 12; j_call: TRBJ1-2; clone_size: few; cdr3_aa: CASKGDHYGYTF; cdr3_nt: TGTGCCAGCAAGGGCGATCACTATGGCTACACCTTC
d_call: .; v_call: TRBV6-2/TRBV6-3; cdr3_length: 15; j_call: TRBJ2-7; clone_size: .; cdr3_aa: CASRGTAGSYNEQYF; cdr3_nt: TGTGCCAGCAGAGGGACCGCGGGTTCCTACAATGAGCAGTACTTC
d_call: .; v_call: TRBV6-2/TRBV6-3; cdr3_length: 14; j_call: TRBJ2-3; clone_size: .; cdr3_aa: CASSPDGTTDTQYF; cdr3_nt: TGTGCCAGCAGTCCGGACGGGACCACAGATACGCAGTATTTT
d_call: TRBD2; v_call: TRBV4-1; cdr3_length: 15; j_call: TRBJ2-1; clone_size: few; cdr3_aa: CASSQPSGYYNEQFF; cdr3_nt: TGCGCCAGCAGCCAACCTAGCGGGTACTACAATGAGCAGTTCTTC
d_call: .; v_call: TRBV7-2; cdr3_length: 19; j_call: TRBJ2-1; clone_size: .; cdr3_aa: CASSLTKSRPRGSYNEQFF; cdr3_nt: TGTGCCAGCAGCTTAACCAAATCTCGACCAAGAGGCTCCTACAATGAGCAGTTCTTC
d_call: TRBD2; v_call: TRBV12-3/TRBV12-4; cdr3_length: 16; j_call: TRBJ2-3; clone_size: many; cdr3_aa: CASSSHSGGALNTQYF; cdr3_nt: TGTGCCAGCAGTTCTCATAGCGGGGGGGCACTGAATACGCAGTATTTT
d_call: .; v_call: TRBV4-3; cdr3_length: 14; j_call: TRBJ2-7; clone_size: few; cdr3_aa: CASSQDRGRHEQYF; cdr3_nt: TGCGCCAGCAGCCAAGATCGGGGACGGCACGAGCAGTACTTC
d_call: .; v_call: TRBV2; cdr3_length: 13; j_call: TRBJ1-1; clone_size: few; cdr3_aa: CASRWRLLGVAFF; cdr3_nt: TGTGCCAGCAGATGGAGACTCCTAGGAGTAGCTTTCTTT
d_call: TRBD1; v_call: TRBV5-6; cdr3_length: 15; j_call: TRBJ1-5; clone_size: .; cdr3_aa: CASSLRTGGAEPQHF; cdr3_nt: TGTGCCAGCAGCTTGCGGACAGGGGGCGCGGAGCCCCAGCATTTT
d_call: .; v_call: TRBV20-1; cdr3_length: 15; j_call: TRBJ2-7; clone_size: once; cdr3_aa: CSARLWTALPTEQYF; cdr3_nt: TGCAGTGCTAGACTATGGACAGCCCTCCCTACAGAGCAGTACTTC
d_call: .; v_call: TRBV14; cdr3_length: 17; j_call: TRBJ2-4; clone_size: .; cdr3_aa: CASSQEGMGLAKNIQYF; cdr3_nt: TGTGCCAGCAGCCAAGAAGGGATGGGCTTAGCCAAAAACATTCAGTACTTC
d_call: TRBD1; v_call: TRBV2; cdr3_length: 14; j_call: TRBJ1-1; clone_size: once; cdr3_aa: CASSDGDRGNEAFF; cdr3_nt: TGTGCCAGCAGTGACGGGGACAGGGGGAATGAAGCTTTCTTT